A selection of T cell receptor beta chains follows, all from one sample in a study of blood T cells in healthy people across ages. MiXCR was run by TCRdb on the 5' RACE reads, yielding one entry per CDR3 protein. The repertoire holds roughly 800,000 distinct CDR3 sequences, with around a quarter as singletons. The same data also contributed to another study, on T cells of mothers and their children.

Sequenced input: blood. These receptor sequences come from a boy younger than 18 in good health. CDR3s include the opening cysteine and the closing phenylalanine or tryptophan. The D gene is left open where the match is weak. Part of the rows lack a size; the others show once, few, many or a class for expanded clones.

DNA: TGCGCCAGCAGCCGCGGGACAGGACTAGCCTACGAGCAGTACTTC
CDR3: CASSRGTGLAYEQYF
V: TRBV4-3
D: NA
size: NA
J: TRBJ2-7

DNA: TGTGCCAGCGGGCTGCTAGCGGGTTCGTCCTACAATGAGCAGTTCTTC
CDR3: CASGLLAGSSYNEQFF
V: TRBV11-2
D: TRBD2
size: NA
J: TRBJ2-1

DNA: TGTGCCAGCATATCCGCAGGGGAGACCCAGTACTTC
CDR3: CASISAGETQYF
V: TRBV6-2/TRBV6-3
D: NA
size: NA
J: TRBJ2-5

DNA: TGTGCCAGCAGTTACTCGAGAGGGGGCCGCAATCAGCCCCAGCATTTT
CDR3: CASSYSRGGRNQPQHF
V: TRBV6-2/TRBV6-3
D: TRBD1
size: NA
J: TRBJ1-5

DNA: TGTGCCAGCAGCTTAGCAATACTAGCGGGAGACAACACCGGGGAGCTGTTTTTT
CDR3: CASSLAILAGDNTGELFF
V: TRBV7-8
D: TRBD2
size: few
J: TRBJ2-2

DNA: TGCAGTGCTGAAAGGGGCCCGCGGGAAAAACTGTTTTTT
CDR3: CSAERGPREKLFF
V: TRBV20-1
D: NA
size: NA
J: TRBJ1-4

DNA: TGTGCCAGCAGTTTCGATAGAGCACCAGAAAAACTGTTTTTT
CDR3: CASSFDRAPEKLFF
V: TRBV28
D: NA
size: once
J: TRBJ1-4

DNA: TGTGCCAGCAGCGTAGGCTCAGGGAGGGGGAACACTGAAGCTTTCTTT
CDR3: CASSVGSGRGNTEAFF
V: TRBV9
D: NA
size: NA
J: TRBJ1-1

DNA: TGTGCCATCAGTGACTTAGGGGCCGAGCAGTACTTC
CDR3: CAISDLGAEQYF
V: TRBV10-3
D: NA
size: NA
J: TRBJ2-7

DNA: TGCAGTGCTAGCGCAAGTACCGGGACTTTAACAGATACGCAGTATTTT
CDR3: CSASASTGTLTDTQYF
V: TRBV20-1
D: NA
size: few
J: TRBJ2-3

DNA: TGCGCCAGCAGCTTCCTAGCGGGAGCTGGCTCTGGGGCCAACGTCCTGACTTTC
CDR3: CASSFLAGAGSGANVLTF
V: TRBV5-1
D: TRBD2
size: few
J: TRBJ2-6

DNA: TGCAGCGTCTCGACAGGGATCTATGGCTACACCTTC
CDR3: CSVSTGIYGYTF
V: TRBV29-1
D: TRBD1
size: NA
J: TRBJ1-2

DNA: TGCGCCAGCAGCCAAGATCTCAGGGCGTCGGAGACCCAGTACTTC
CDR3: CASSQDLRASETQYF
V: TRBV4-1
D: NA
size: NA
J: TRBJ2-5

DNA: TGTGCCACCACACCCACCTTTGAAGCTTTCTTT
CDR3: CATTPTFEAFF
V: TRBV28
D: NA
size: few
J: TRBJ1-1

DNA: TGCAGTGCTACCTCAGTAGCAGCGGGAGCCATCTCCTACGAGCAGTACTTC
CDR3: CSATSVAAGAISYEQYF
V: TRBV20-1
D: TRBD2
size: NA
J: TRBJ2-7

DNA: TGCAGTGTCCTAGGACACATCTACGAGCAGTACTTC
CDR3: CSVLGHIYEQYF
V: TRBV20-1
D: NA
size: NA
J: TRBJ2-7